One T cell receptor beta chain is described in this entry. TCRdb independently ran MiXCR on the 5' RACE reads; one entry per CDR3 protein. The sample gives 55,000 to 65,000 distinct CDR3 sequences, more than 8% of which show up once; roughly 1.2% is in the top ten. The data belong to a study of T-cell memory formation after mild COVID-19. The V and J ends lost 5 bases and 5 bases, in that order; junction bases with no gene match: 13. Germline-derived CDR1 and CDR2 are SGHTA and FQGNSA. This CDR3 has 17 amino acids. The receptor's source is a man younger than 35 who had mild COVID-19 (a few samples of this study predate the infection). Cell type and time point are not known. The sequencing input was PBMCs or a T cell subset sorted from them (not recorded which). The chain couples TRBV7-2 to TRBJ2-5; TRBD2 matches at 11 bases. The CDR3 spells CASSANEPSGGSETQYF. CDR3 DNA sequence: TGTGCCAGCAGCGCGAACGAGCCTAGCGGGGGGTCGGAGACCCAGTACTTC. Full variable domain (missing parts from reference TRBV7-2 and TRBJ2-5): GAGVSQSPSNKVTEKGKDVELRCDPISGHTALYWYRQSLGQGLEFLIYFQGNSAPDKSGLPSDRFSAERTGGSVSTLTIQRTQQEDSAVYLCASSANEPSGGSETQYFGPGTRLLVL.